One sample yielded the 15 T cell receptor beta chains listed below, sequenced in a study of T cells after yellow fever vaccination. TCRdb reprocessed the 5' RACE reads via MiXCR and lists one record per CDR3 protein. Among approximately 250,000 distinct CDR3 sequences listed, more than 6.5% were seen once. The specimen comprised CD4+ T cells sorted from PBMCs, sampled on the day of the yellow fever booster vaccination. All receptors derive from a man younger than 45 who received the YFV17D yellow fever vaccine.

This clonotype showed up just a few times. The chain links TRBV20-1 to TRBJ2-7; tentative D call: TRBD2 (6 bases). This CDR3 has 16 residues. V was cut by 0 bases and J by 3 bases, with 18 bases left in between. Germline V gene lookup returns CDR1 DFQATT and CDR2 SNEGSKA (reference sequence). The CDR3 loop is CSARDLNSGLLYEQYF. The CDR3 nucleotides read TGCAGTGCTAGAGATCTGAATAGCGGACTACTCTACGAGCAGTACTTC.

This clonotype came up a few times. The V gene is TRBV20-1, the J gene TRBJ2-1; D remains unclear. The CDR3 is 10 amino acids. Germline lookup yields CDR1 DFQATT and CDR2 SNEGSKA (reference sequence). Between the trimmed V and J ends, which lost 5 bases and 14 bases, there was a span of 13 bases. The CDR3 DNA is TGCAGTGCTCAGGCGGAACATGAGTTCTTC. Its translation: CSAQAEHEFF.

This clonotype came up many times. The rearrangement links TRBV7-2 to TRBJ1-5; possibly TRBD1 for D (5 bases). CDR1 SGHTA and CDR2 FQGNSA come from the germline V gene. Trimming stripped 6 bases from V and 6 bases from J, with 9 bases between. The CDR3 runs 12 residues. The CDR3 loop reads CASSSQGQPQHF. The CDR3, as DNA: TGTGCCAGCAGTTCGCAGGGTCAGCCCCAGCATTTT.

This clonotype has ten or more counts. The CDR3 DNA is TGTGCCAGCAGCTTGGAGGGATCAAACATTCAGTACTTC. Encoded protein: CASSLEGSNIQYF. The rearrangement uses TRBV12-3 or TRBV12-4 and TRBJ2-4, with D possibly TRBD2 on 6 matching bases. Trimming pared 6 bases from V and 6 bases from J, leaving 12 bases between. CDR3 length: 13 residues.

The chain has TRBV6-5 and TRBJ1-1; D unclear. The CDR3 extends over 13 amino acids. Germline V lookup: CDR1 MNHEY, CDR2 SVGAGI. V was pared by 2 bases and J by 1 base, with 5 bases between. The CDR3 DNA is TGTGCCAGCAGTTACGACGGGAACACTGAAGCTTTCTTT. Protein product: CASSYDGNTEAFF.

This clonotype was seen a handful of times. This chain connects TRBV20-1 to TRBJ1-1, with TRBD1 matching 8 bases. This CDR3 has 16 amino acids. V was clipped by 1 base and J by 0 bases; unmatched bases: 7. Germline loops: CDR1 DFQATT, CDR2 SNEGSKA (reference sequence). DNA of the CDR3: TGCAGTGCTAGAGGTAGGACAGGGCCTATGAACACTGAAGCTTTCTTT. Amino acids: CSARGRTGPMNTEAFF.

The chain recombines TRBV5-4 with TRBJ2-7; D is ambiguous. The CDR3 consists of 13 residues. V dropped 0 bases and J dropped 7 bases, with 11 bases sitting between them. Per germline, CDR1 SGHNT and CDR2 YYREEE (reference sequence). The CDR3 protein is CASSLDSSGEQYF. The CDR3 DNA follows: TGTGCCAGCAGCTTGGACAGCTCAGGAGAGCAGTACTTC.

This clonotype was seen at least ten times. This chain links TRBV5-1 with TRBJ2-1; 9 nucleotides match TRBD2. Germline CDR1 is SGHRS and CDR2 is YFSETQ. The CDR3 runs 16 residues. V was pared by 4 bases and J by 7 bases, with 12 bases of the junction left unmatched. CDR3 DNA: TGCGCCAGCAGCCTCTCACTCGCGGGAGGGGGTAATGAGCAGTTCTTC. It translates to CASSLSLAGGGNEQFF.

This clonotype was observed at least ten times. The chain links TRBV25-1 to TRBJ2-2; 7 nucleotides match TRBD1. The CDR3 totals 14 residues. Germline V gene lookup returns CDR1 MGHDK and CDR2 SYGVNS. Trimming took 3 bases from V and 5 from J; bases not matched to a gene: 3. The CDR3 sequence is CASSDPGGTGELFF. The CDR3 coding sequence is TGTGCCAGCAGTGACCCAGGGGGAACCGGGGAGCTGTTTTTT. The full variable domain, completed using reference TRBV25-1 and TRBJ2-2, is EADIYQTPRYLVIGTGKKITLECSQTMGHDKMYWYQQDPGMELHLIHYSYGVNSTEKGDLSSESTVSRIRTEHFPLTLESARPSHTSQYLCASSDPGGTGELFFGEGSRLTVL.

This clonotype has at least ten counts. This chain uses TRBV7-2 with TRBJ2-7; 8 nucleotides line up with TRBD1. V was clipped by 1 base and J by 2 bases; unmatched bases: 1. The germline V gene encodes CDR1 SGHTA and CDR2 FQGNSA. The CDR3 is 14 residues long. The CDR3 DNA reads as TGTGCCAGCAGCTTAGGGGGACAGGCCTACGAGCAGTACTTC. Its translation is CASSLGGQAYEQYF.

This clonotype was seen repeatedly, ten times or more. V and J are TRBV3-1 and TRBJ2-7; TRBD2 matches 7 bases. V dropped 1 base and J dropped 6; count of bases not matched to a gene: 3. Germline V CDR1 and CDR2: LGHDT, YNNKEL (reference sequence). The CDR3 contains 13 residues. Here the CDR3 DNA reads TGTGCCAGCAGCCAAGCTAGCGGATCCGAGCAGTACTTC. As protein: CASSQASGSEQYF.

This clonotype was seen many times. The CDR3 loop reads CASSEPPGRAGSYEQYF. The CDR3 DNA reads TGTGCCAGCAGTGAACCCCCCGGGCGAGCGGGATCCTACGAGCAGTACTTC. J is TRBJ2-7 and V is TRBV6-1; TRBD2 matches at 7 bases. J lost 1 base, V lost 2 bases, and 11 bases had no gene match. The CDR3 has 17 residues. Germline V gene lookup returns CDR1 MNHNS and CDR2 SASEGT.

This clonotype was observed a few times. The rearrangement joins TRBV11-2 to TRBJ2-2; TRBD1 agrees at 7 bases. The CDR3 is 16 amino acids. Unmatched junction bases numbered 7, after V lost 5 bases and J lost 1 base. CDR1 and CDR2 (germline): SGHAT, FQNNGV. The CDR3 here is CASSPLRTGNTGELFF. As DNA, the CDR3 is TGTGCCAGCAGCCCCCTGAGGACAGGGAACACCGGGGAGCTGTTTTTT. Full variable domain (remainder filled in from reference TRBV11-2 and TRBJ2-2): EAGVAQSPRYKIIEKRQSVAFWCNPISGHATLYWYQQILGQGPKLLIQFQNNGVVDDSQLPKDRFSAERLKGVDSTLKIQPAKLEDSAVYLCASSPLRTGNTGELFFGEGSRLTVL.

This clonotype was observed a few times. The chain employs TRBV19 and TRBJ2-7, with TRBD1 as a possible D gene (6 bases). V dropped 6 bases and J dropped 8 bases, with 17 bases sitting between them. The germline CDR1 and CDR2 sequences are LNHDA and SQIVND (reference sequence). The CDR3 contains 13 residues. CDR3 sequence (DNA): TGTGCCAGTAGAGGACAGACCTTTACGAAGCAGTACTTC. Translating gives CASRGQTFTKQYF.

In this sample, this clonotype turned up a few times. The V and J genes are TRBV11-2 and TRBJ2-5; D is tentatively TRBD1 or TRBD2 (5 bases each). The CDR3 runs to 16 residues. CDR1 is SGHAT, CDR2 FQNNGV, per germline. V was trimmed by 5 bases and J by 6 bases, leaving 22 bases between them. DNA for the CDR3: TGTGCCAGCAGCCGGGATTGGGGCCGGACGGTAAAGACCCAGTACTTC. Its protein is CASSRDWGRTVKTQYF.